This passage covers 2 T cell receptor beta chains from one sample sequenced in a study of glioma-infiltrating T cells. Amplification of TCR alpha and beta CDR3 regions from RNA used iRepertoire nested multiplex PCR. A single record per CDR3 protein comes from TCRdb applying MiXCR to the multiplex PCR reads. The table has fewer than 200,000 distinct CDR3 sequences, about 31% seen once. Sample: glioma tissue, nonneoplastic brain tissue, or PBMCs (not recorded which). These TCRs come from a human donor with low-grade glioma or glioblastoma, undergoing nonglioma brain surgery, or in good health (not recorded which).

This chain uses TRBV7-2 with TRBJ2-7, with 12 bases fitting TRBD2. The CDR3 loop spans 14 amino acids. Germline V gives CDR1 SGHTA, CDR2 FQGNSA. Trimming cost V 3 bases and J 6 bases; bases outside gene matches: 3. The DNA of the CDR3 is TGTGCCAGCAGCTTCTCTAGCGGGAGGGGCGAGCAGTACTTC. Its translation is CASSFSSGRGEQYF.

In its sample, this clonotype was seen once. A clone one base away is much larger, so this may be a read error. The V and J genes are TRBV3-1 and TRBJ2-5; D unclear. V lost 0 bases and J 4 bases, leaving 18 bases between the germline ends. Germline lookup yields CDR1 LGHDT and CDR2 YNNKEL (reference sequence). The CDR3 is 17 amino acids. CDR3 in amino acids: CASSQDTRSANPETQYF. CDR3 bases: TGTGCCAGCAGCCAAGATACACGGAGTGCAAACCCAGAGACCCAGTACTTC.